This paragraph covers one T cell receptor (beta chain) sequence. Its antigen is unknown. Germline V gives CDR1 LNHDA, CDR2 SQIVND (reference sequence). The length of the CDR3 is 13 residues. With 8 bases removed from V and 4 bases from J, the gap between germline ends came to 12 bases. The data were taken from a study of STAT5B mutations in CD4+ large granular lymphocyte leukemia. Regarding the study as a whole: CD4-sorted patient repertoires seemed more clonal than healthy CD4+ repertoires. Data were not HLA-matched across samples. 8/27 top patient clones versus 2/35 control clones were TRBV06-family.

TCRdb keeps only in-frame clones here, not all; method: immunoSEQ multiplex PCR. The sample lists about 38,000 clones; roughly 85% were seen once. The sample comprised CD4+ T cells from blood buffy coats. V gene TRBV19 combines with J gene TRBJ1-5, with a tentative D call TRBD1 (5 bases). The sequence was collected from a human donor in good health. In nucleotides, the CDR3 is TGTGCCAGTCAGGACGGGGGTAATCAGCCCCAGCATTTT. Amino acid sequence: CASQDGGNQPQHF.